This T cell receptor (beta chain) derives from a study of T cell responses to AZD1222 COVID-19 vaccine. Background on the study: Researchers grouped second doses given at about 4 or about 12 weeks into one pool.

Measured with immunoSEQ multiplex PCR; TCRdb has only the in-frame clones, and not every one. This sample has about 110,000 clones, with around 91% found just once. CDR1 and CDR2 from the germline V gene are LNHDA and SQIVND (reference sequence). V was clipped by 7 bases and J by 3 bases; unmatched bases: 11. This CDR3 has 16 amino acids. The rearrangement links TRBV19 to TRBJ2-2, with TRBD1 matching 7 bases. This receptor was identified in an adult in good health. The source was peripheral blood, collected on day 0 of AZD1222 vaccination. The CDR3 loop reads CASTETRDSYTGELFF. In DNA form, the CDR3 reads TGTGCCAGTACTGAGACCCGGGACAGTTACACCGGGGAGCTGTTTTTT.